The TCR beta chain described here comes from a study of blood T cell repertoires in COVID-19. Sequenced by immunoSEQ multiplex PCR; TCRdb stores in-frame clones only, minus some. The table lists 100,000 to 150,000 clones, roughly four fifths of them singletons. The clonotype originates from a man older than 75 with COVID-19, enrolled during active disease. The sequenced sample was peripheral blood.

CDR3 residues: CASSWTGNQPQHF. DNA for the CDR3: TGTGCCAGCAGCTGGACAGGCAATCAGCCCCAGCATTTT. The chain links TRBV11-2 to TRBJ1-5, with D perhaps matching TRBD1 (6 bases). The CDR3 length is 13 residues. V lost 4 bases, J lost 2 bases, and 6 bases lay in between. Germline values: CDR1 SGHAT, CDR2 FQNNGV. The entire variable domain, with the rest obtained from reference TRBV11-2 and TRBJ1-5, is as follows: EAGVAQSPRYKIIEKRQSVAFWCNPISGHATLYWYQQILGQGPKLLIQFQNNGVVDDSQLPKDRFSAERLKGVDSTLKIQPAKLEDSAVYLCASSWTGNQPQHFGDGTRLSIL.